The 25 T cell receptor beta chains presented below share a single source sample, sequenced in a study of cytotoxic CD8 clonotypes in ibrutinib-treated CLL. Sequenced by immunoSEQ multiplex PCR; TCRdb stores in-frame clones only, minus some. The sample contains under 300,000 clones, 65% to 85% of which appear only once. The sample was PBMCs, taken at disease progression, from a patient treated with ibrutinib. These receptors were collected from a human donor with chronic lymphocytic leukemia.

The genes are TRBV5-4 and TRBJ1-2; D perhaps matches TRBD1 (5 bases). V was shortened by 0 bases and J by 4 bases, with 13 bases between the two germline ends. CDR1 SGHNT and CDR2 YYREEE come from the germline V gene (reference sequence). CDR3 length: 15 amino acids. CDR3 in amino acids: CASSLAGGTGYGYTF. For the CDR3, the DNA is TGTGCCAGCAGCTTGGCCGGGGGGACGGGCTATGGCTACACCTTC.

The chain carries TRBV5-4 and TRBJ2-7; no clear D gene. CDR1 SGHNT and CDR2 YYREEE come from the germline V gene (reference sequence). The CDR3 spans 14 residues. V was clipped by 0 bases and J by 0 bases, with 7 bases between them. The CDR3 reads CASSLAGSSYEQYF. Written as DNA, the CDR3 is TGTGCCAGCAGCTTGGCCGGTAGCTCCTACGAGCAGTACTTC.

This clone was observed a handful of times. This chain joins TRBV23-1 and TRBJ1-4; tentative D call: TRBD1 (5 bases). TRBV23-1 is an ORF, with its function uncertain. The CDR3 totals 15 residues. V shed 1 base and J shed 10 bases, with 16 bases lying between them. This CDR3 reads CASSQWPRAGTKLFF. The CDR3, as DNA: TGCGCCAGCAGTCAATGGCCCCGGGCAGGGACAAAACTGTTTTTT.

This rearrangement joins TRBV10-3 to TRBJ1-1; the match to TRBD1 covers 8 bases. The CDR3 has 14 amino acids. Germline CDR1 ENHRY, CDR2 SYGVKD. V shed 3 bases and J 1 base; nucleotides not matched to a gene: 1. The CDR3 DNA is TGTGCCATCAGTGATGGACAGGGGAACACTGAAGCTTTCTTT. As protein: CAISDGQGNTEAFF.

The chain has TRBV15 and TRBJ2-7, with 10 bases aligning to TRBD2. The CDR3 runs 18 residues. The V and J ends lost 0 bases and 0 bases, in that order; junction bases with no gene match: 8. Germline CDR1 and CDR2: LNHNV and YYDKDF (reference sequence). CDR3: CATSRDPGSGGSSYEQYF. CDR3 DNA: TGTGCCACCAGCAGAGATCCGGGTAGCGGGGGGAGCTCCTACGAGCAGTACTTC.

The rearrangement links TRBV5-1 to TRBJ1-4; D is ambiguous. Trimming left V 3 bases short and J 0 bases short, with 12 bases between. The CDR3 runs 16 residues. Germline CDR1 is SGHRS and CDR2 is YFSETQ. The CDR3 spells CASSSSQFATNEKLFF. DNA for the CDR3: TGCGCCAGCAGCTCGTCACAGTTTGCAACTAATGAAAAACTGTTTTTT. Based on the CDR3 plus reference TRBV5-1 and TRBJ1-4, the full variable domain is KAGVTQTPRYLIKTRGQQVTLSCSPISGHRSVSWYQQTPGQGLQFLFEYFSETQRNKGNFPGRFSGRQFSNSRSEMNVSTLELGDSALYLCASSSSQFATNEKLFFGSGTQLSVL.

This clone turned up a few times. The genes are TRBV28 and TRBJ2-2; 8 nucleotides align to TRBD1. Germline lookup yields CDR1 MDHEN and CDR2 SYDVKM. V lost 3 bases and J lost 6; bases outside the gene matches: 3. There are 14 residues in the CDR3. The CDR3 DNA follows: TGTGCCAGCAGTTTTGGACAGGGCGCCGGGGAGCTGTTTTTT. This encodes CASSFGQGAGELFF.

This clone came up a few times. The V call is TRBV15, the J call TRBJ2-7; 13 nucleotides line up with TRBD2. CDR1 and CDR2 from the germline V gene are LNHNV and YYDKDF (reference sequence). V lost 1 base to trimming and J lost 1 base; unmatched junction nucleotides: 4. CDR3 length equals 17 residues. CDR3 DNA: TGTGCCACCAGCAGAGGAGCGGGACTAGCGGGATCCTACGAGCAGTACTTC. Protein product: CATSRGAGLAGSYEQYF.

The CDR3 spells CASRRETTGYGYTF. In DNA, the CDR3 is TGTGCCAGCAGAAGGGAAACGACGGGGTATGGCTACACCTTC. The chain employs TRBV6-5 and TRBJ1-2; no clear D. V was pared by 6 bases and J by 5 bases, with 16 bases between. Germline-derived CDR1 and CDR2 are MNHEY and SVGAGI. The length of the CDR3 is 14 residues.

The J gene is TRBJ2-7, the V gene TRBV25-1; D perhaps matches TRBD2 (5 bases). Germline CDR1 MGHDK, CDR2 SYGVNS. This CDR3 has 15 residues. Between the trimmed V and J ends, which lost 2 bases and 6 bases, there was a span of 17 bases. DNA for the CDR3: TGTGCCAGCAGTGAAACCGCTGGACTGGCCGGCGAGCAGTACTTC. It specifies CASSETAGLAGEQYF.

The V and J genes are TRBV6-1 and TRBJ2-7; D may be TRBD1 or TRBD2 (5 bases each). The CDR3 has 13 residues. CDR1 is MNHNS and CDR2 is SASEGT in the germline V gene. With 4 bases removed from V and 2 bases from J, the gap between germline ends came to 9 bases. For the CDR3, the DNA is TGTGCCAGCAGTGTCAGGGACGCCTACGAGCAGTACTTC. Translation: CASSVRDAYEQYF.

V is TRBV19 and J is TRBJ2-4; 7 positions match TRBD1. The ends lost 1 base at V and 0 bases at J; junction bases unmatched: 6. Germline loops: CDR1 LNHDA, CDR2 SQIVND (reference sequence). The CDR3 length is 17 residues. The CDR3 protein is CASSIGRGGLAKNIQYF. In DNA, the CDR3 is TGTGCCAGTAGTATAGGAAGAGGGGGCCTAGCCAAAAACATTCAGTACTTC.

The genes are TRBV20-1 and TRBJ2-7; no firm D call. This CDR3 region has 11 residues. V was shortened by 2 bases and J by 4 bases, with 6 bases between the two germline ends. From germline, CDR1 is DFQATT and CDR2 SNEGSKA (reference sequence). CDR3 protein: CSARLLYEQYF. DNA of the CDR3: TGCAGTGCTAGATTGCTTTACGAGCAGTACTTC.

V and J are TRBV7-9 and TRBJ1-2, with D possibly TRBD1 on 6 matching bases. Germline lookup yields CDR1 SEHNR and CDR2 FQNEAQ (reference sequence). V was pared by 6 bases and J by 2 bases, with 10 bases between. This CDR3 has 13 amino acids. The CDR3 loop reads CASSFDRNYGYTF. In nucleotides, the CDR3 is TGTGCCAGCAGTTTCGACAGGAACTATGGCTACACCTTC.

The V and J genes are TRBV18 and TRBJ2-5; D is unclear. The CDR3 has 16 residues. Deletions cut 1 base from V and 5 bases from J, with 17 bases between. CDR1 KGHSH and CDR2 LQKENI come from the germline V gene. The chain's CDR3 is CASSPRSRYPRETQYF. CDR3 coding DNA: TGTGCCAGCTCACCACGGTCGCGGTACCCGCGCGAGACCCAGTACTTC.

This clone has only a few counts. V gene TRBV5-6 combines with J gene TRBJ1-2, with D possibly being TRBD1 (6 bases). The V and J ends lost 6 bases and 4 bases respectively, with 16 bases between them. This CDR3 comprises 14 residues. Germline CDR1 SGHDT, CDR2 YYEEEE. The CDR3 loop is CASTITGLVYGYTF. CDR3 DNA: TGTGCCAGCACCATCACAGGGTTAGTCTATGGCTACACCTTC.

The chain joins TRBV6-5 to TRBJ1-1, with D hard to call. This CDR3 region has 13 residues. Germline CDR1 reads MNHEY; CDR2 reads SVGAGI. The germline V and J ends were trimmed by 6 bases and 6 bases, with 14 bases remaining between them. The CDR3 bases are TGTGCCAGCAGCCCACGTTCTGAGGCTGAAGCTTTCTTT. It codes for CASSPRSEAEAFF.

The V and J genes are TRBV9 and TRBJ2-3; 12 nucleotides agree with TRBD2. Germline trimming cut 2 bases from V and 5 bases from J; bases unmatched to any gene: 3. This CDR3 region has 15 residues. Germline CDR1 reads SGDLS; CDR2 reads YYNGEE. The chain's CDR3 is CASSVLAGGRDTQYF. CDR3 in DNA: TGTGCCAGCAGCGTGCTAGCGGGGGGGAGAGATACGCAGTATTTT.

The chain links TRBV10-3 to TRBJ2-1; D remains unclear. The CDR3 totals 17 residues. V shed 0 bases and J shed 1 base, with 13 bases lying between them. The germline V gene encodes CDR1 ENHRY and CDR2 SYGVKD. CDR3 in amino acids: CAISESRASYSYNEQFF. The CDR3, as DNA: TGTGCCATCAGTGAGTCTAGGGCGTCTTATTCCTACAATGAGCAGTTCTTC.

The chain links TRBV11-2 to TRBJ2-7; a possible D gene is TRBD2 (5 bases). This CDR3 has 15 amino acids. Germline values: CDR1 SGHAT, CDR2 FQNNGV. Trimming pared 2 bases from V and 3 bases from J, leaving 14 bases between. CDR3 sequence reads: CASSLSPGTFYEQYF. CDR3 in DNA: TGTGCCAGCAGCTTATCTCCGGGAACATTCTACGAGCAGTACTTC.

The chain is built from TRBV27 and TRBJ1-3; D not certain. This CDR3 is 14 amino acids long. V lost 4 bases, J lost 0 bases, and 7 bases lay in between. Looked up from germline, CDR1 is MNHEY and CDR2 is SMNVEV (reference sequence). The CDR3 DNA reads as TGTGCCAGCAGTTCGCTGGGCTCTGGAAACACCATATATTTT. Its protein product is CASSSLGSGNTIYF.

The chain links TRBV11-2 to TRBJ1-2, with D maybe TRBD1 (5 bases). The germline V and J ends were trimmed by 0 bases and 7 bases, with 12 bases remaining between them. The CDR3 extends over 14 amino acids. Germline CDR1 reads SGHAT; CDR2 reads FQNNGV. CDR3 DNA: TGTGCCAGCAGCTTAGATCAAGGGGCCGCTGGCTACACCTTC. It translates to CASSLDQGAAGYTF.

CDR3 residues: CSATSGTQYF. CDR3 nucleotide sequence: TGCAGTGCAACTAGCGGGACCCAGTATTTT. The chain combines TRBV20-1 with TRBJ2-3, with TRBD2 matching over 10 bases. Germline assignment: CDR1 DFQATT and CDR2 SNEGSKA (reference sequence). V lost 6 bases, J lost 12 bases, and 3 bases stayed unmatched. The CDR3 sequence is 10 residues long.

This clone has just a few counts. The V call is TRBV25-1, the J call TRBJ2-7; possibly TRBD1 or TRBD2 for D (5 bases each). The CDR3 contains 15 residues. V dropped 3 bases and J dropped 3 bases, with 15 bases sitting between them. Germline lookup yields CDR1 MGHDK and CDR2 SYGVNS. The DNA of the CDR3 is TGTGCCAGCAGTGAGGGGCAGCCCCGGGGCTACGAGCAGTACTTC. Translation gives CASSEGQPRGYEQYF.

This clone was recorded only once. This sequence joins TRBV7-3 and TRBJ2-1, with 11 bases that match TRBD2. The CDR3 consists of 18 residues. J was trimmed by 2 bases and V by 0 bases; bases with no gene match: 6. Germline values: CDR1 SGHTA, CDR2 FQGTGA. The CDR3 sequence: CASSLTAVAGGAYNEQFF. For the CDR3, the DNA is TGTGCCAGCAGCTTAACGGCGGTAGCGGGAGGGGCCTACAATGAGCAGTTCTTC. The full variable domain, rest sourced from reference TRBV7-3 and TRBJ2-1, is GAGVSQTPSNKVTEKGKYVELRCDPISGHTALYWYRQSLGQGPEFLIYFQGTGAADDSGLPNDRFFAVRPEGSVSTLKIQRTERGDSAVYLCASSLTAVAGGAYNEQFFGPGTRLTVL.